In its sample, the clone carrying this TCR delta chain was seen many times. This entry comes from a study of γδ T cells in repeated Plasmodium falciparum infection. Study summary: Malian children with intense seasonal malaria exposure were compared with matched Australian children.

The CDR3 runs 20 residues. Germline-derived CDR1 and CDR2 are TSWWSYY and QGS. Trimming pared 4 bases from V and 0 bases from J, leaving 27 bases between. TCRdb re-analyzed the multiplex PCR reads via CATT. The sample consists of some 100,000 delta-chain clones, over 1.1% of them appearing once. Gammadelta T cells were flow-sorted from PBMC into Vgamma9/Vdelta2+ and Vdelta2-negative populations for bulk analysis. The clonotype comes from a pool of human donors (malaria-infected and uninfected, not separated). This chain connects TRDV1 to TRDJ1, with D perhaps TRDD3 (8 bases). The sequencing input was gamma-delta T cells from blood. CDR3: CALGGIPTLWGISNTDKLIF. CDR3 DNA: TGTGCTCTTGGGGGAATTCCTACACTTTGGGGGATTTCTAACACCGATAAACTCATCTTT.